The 15 T cell receptor beta chains given below trace back to one sample, sequenced in a study of sequential checkpoint blockade in melanoma. Treatment reported: randomized to nivolumab then ipilimumab (arm A) or the reverse (arm B). The assay was immunoSEQ multiplex PCR, and TCRdb's table has in-frame clones only and misses some. Here the sample spans around 22,000 clones, around 65% being singletons. Sequences were derived from CD8+ T cells sorted from blood (inferred from file names), sampled from a patient given nivolumab and ipilimumab in sequence. The receptors originated from a human donor with melanoma.

CDR3 sequence: CASSLLFNEKLFF. CDR3 sequence (DNA): TGTGCCAGCAGTCTCCTCTTTAATGAAAAACTGTTTTTT. V usage is TRBV28 and J usage is TRBJ1-4; no firm D call. There are 13 residues in the CDR3. V was shortened by 5 bases and J by 4 bases, with 8 bases between the two germline ends. Looked up from germline, CDR1 is MDHEN and CDR2 is SYDVKM.

The chain is built from TRBV11-2 and TRBJ1-5; D remains ambiguous. The length of the CDR3 is 15 residues. V lost 0 bases and J lost 7, with 13 bases in between. Germline V gene sequence: CDR1 SGHAT, CDR2 FQNNGV. DNA for the CDR3: TGTGCCAGCAGCTTAGATCTCGGAGGGTCGCAGCCCCAGCATTTT. This encodes CASSLDLGGSQPQHF.

J is TRBJ1-2 and V is TRBV18, with 7 bases aligning to TRBD1. The CDR3 extends over 13 amino acids. From germline, CDR1 is KGHSH and CDR2 LQKENI. The V and J ends lost 4 bases and 4 bases, in that order; junction bases with no gene match: 3. CDR3 sequence reads: CASSQGQSYGYTF. Written as DNA, the CDR3 is TGTGCCAGCTCACAGGGACAGTCCTATGGCTACACCTTC.

The chain employs TRBV28 and TRBJ2-3; maybe TRBD1 (5 bases). Germline-derived CDR1 and CDR2 are MDHEN and SYDVKM. V was clipped by 4 bases and J by 11 bases, with 10 bases between them. The CDR3 has 11 residues. For the CDR3, the DNA is TGTGCCAGCAGTTATATCCAGGGGCAGTATTTT. Protein: CASSYIQGQYF.

The rearrangement uses TRBV27 and TRBJ2-7; the match to TRBD1 covers 8 bases. The CDR3 covers 18 residues. Trimming cost V 4 bases and J 4 bases; bases outside gene matches: 18. Germline CDR1 reads MNHEY; CDR2 reads SMNVEV (reference sequence). CDR3 in amino acids: CASSYGGQELTPIYEQYV. The CDR3 DNA follows: TGTGCCAGCAGTTATGGGGGACAGGAGCTGACCCCAATTTACGAGCAGTACGTC.

The genes are TRBV19 and TRBJ2-3; D ambiguous. Germline CDR1 and CDR2: LNHDA and SQIVND (reference sequence). This CDR3 region has 14 residues. V dropped 10 bases and J dropped 1 base, with 15 bases sitting between them. This CDR3 is CATSTGSRTDTQYF. DNA for the CDR3: TGTGCCACATCCACCGGGTCCCGCACAGATACGCAGTATTTT.

The chain employs TRBV7-9 and TRBJ2-3; TRBD2 is a possible D gene (7 bases). The CDR3 spans 14 residues. Germline-derived CDR1 and CDR2 are SEHNR and FQNEAQ (reference sequence). The CDR3 sequence is CVSRRGGGTDTQYF. The CDR3 DNA is TGTGTGTCAAGGCGAGGGGGGGGCACAGATACGCAGTATTTT.

The chain combines TRBV5-6 with TRBJ2-5, with D perhaps TRBD1 (5 bases). Germline-derived CDR1 and CDR2 are SGHDT and YYEEEE. The CDR3 totals 16 residues. Trimming pared 0 bases from V and 4 bases from J, leaving 16 bases between. The CDR3 spells CASSLGGVSFPETQYF. DNA for the CDR3: TGTGCCAGCAGCTTGGGGGGCGTGAGCTTCCCAGAGACCCAGTACTTC.

The chain uses TRBV9 and TRBJ1-1, with D perhaps TRBD1 (5 bases). Per germline, CDR1 SGDLS and CDR2 YYNGEE. CDR3 length equals 14 residues. The V end was cut by 4 bases, the J end by 11 bases, with 21 bases between. CDR3 loop: CASSPHGGDRFAFF. The CDR3 nucleotides read TGTGCCAGCAGCCCTCACGGAGGGGATCGGTTCGCTTTCTTT. The whole variable domain, filled in from reference TRBV9 and TRBJ1-1, reads DSGVTQTPKHLITATGQRVTLRCSPRSGDLSVYWYQQSLDQGLQFLIQYYNGEERAKGNILERFSAQQFPDLHSELNLSSLELGDSALYFCASSPHGGDRFAFFGQGTRLTVV.

The chain joins TRBV7-8 to TRBJ2-1; TRBD2 aligns across 10 bases. V lost 5 bases to trimming and J lost 5 bases; unmatched junction nucleotides: 6. In germline, CDR1 is SGHVS, CDR2 FQNEAQ. This CDR3 is 15 amino acids long. CDR3: CASSPTSGENNEQFF. CDR3 nucleotide sequence: TGTGCCAGCAGCCCCACTAGCGGGGAAAACAATGAGCAGTTCTTC.

In its sample, this clone is medium-sized. The chain joins TRBV10-3 to TRBJ2-2; 9 positions agree with TRBD1. Germline CDR1 and CDR2: ENHRY and SYGVKD. This CDR3 has 14 residues. V trimming: 7 bases; J trimming: 6 bases; junction bases outside the gene matches: 6. Written as DNA, the CDR3 is TGTGCCATCACCCCCGGGACAGGGCCCGGGGAGCTGTTTTTT. This codes for CAITPGTGPGELFF.

This clone was seen only a few times. Here the CDR3 DNA reads TGTGCCAGCAGTGTTACTAGCGGGGGGAGGGATACGCAGTATTTT. It encodes CASSVTSGGRDTQYF. The rearrangement links TRBV6-5 to TRBJ2-3; the match to TRBD2 covers 12 bases. CDR3 length: 15 residues. With V trimmed by 5 bases and J by 6 bases, 6 bases remained unmatched. CDR1 is MNHEY, CDR2 SVGAGI, per germline.

This rearrangement joins TRBV29-1 to TRBJ2-5; 7 nucleotides match TRBD1. The J segment lost 3 bases and the V segment lost 4 bases, leaving 5 bases of the junction unmatched. Germline loops: CDR1 SQVTM, CDR2 ANQGSEA. The CDR3 loop spans 13 amino acids. The CDR3 DNA reads as TGCAGCGTTGTCCGGGACAGCAAAGAGACCCAGTACTTC. Translation: CSVVRDSKETQYF. Complete variable domain (other parts from reference TRBV29-1 and TRBJ2-5): SAVISQKPSRDICQRGTSLTIQCQVDSQVTMMFWYRQQPGQSLTLIATANQGSEATYESGFVIDKFPISRPNLTFSTLTVSNMSPEDSSIYLCSVVRDSKETQYFGPGTRLLVL.

This clone was seen only a few times. This rearrangement joins TRBV14 to TRBJ1-2, with 7 bases lining up with TRBD1. The V segment lost 1 base and the J segment 4 bases; nucleotides outside the gene matches: 6. The CDR3 contains 15 residues. The germline V gene has CDR1 SGHDN and CDR2 FVKESK. The CDR3 reads CASSQALWDSYGYTF. DNA of the CDR3: TGTGCCAGCAGCCAAGCGTTATGGGACAGCTATGGCTACACCTTC. Using reference TRBV14 and TRBJ1-2 for the parts outside the CDR3, the full variable domain is EAGVTQFPSHSVIEKGQTVTLRCDPISGHDNLYWYRRVMGKEIKFLLHFVKESKQDESGMPNNRFLAERTGGTYSTLKVQPAELEDSGVYFCASSQALWDSYGYTFGSGTRLTVV.

This sequence joins TRBV4-1 and TRBJ2-7; 8 bases match TRBD1. Germline V gene data show CDR1 as MGHRA and CDR2 as YSYEKL. This CDR3 is built from 15 residues. V was pared by 3 bases and J by 4 bases, with 8 bases of the junction left unmatched. CDR3 sequence: CASSHGDRGGYEQYF. CDR3 sequence (DNA): TGCGCCAGCAGCCATGGAGACAGGGGTGGGTACGAGCAGTACTTC.